The next 19 T cell receptor beta chains were all read from a single sample in a study of blood T cell repertoires in COVID-19. Generated by immunoSEQ multiplex PCR, the TCRdb table keeps only in-frame clones and is missing some. The data contain roughly 130,000 clones, 75% to 85% of them seen just once; the ten biggest clones take up 4.5% to 5%. Sequencing was done on a sample of peripheral blood. These receptors came from a woman between 65 and 79 years old with COVID-19, enrolled during active disease.

The V and J genes are TRBV19 and TRBJ2-7; TRBD2 is a possible D gene (7 bases). Germline V lookup: CDR1 LNHDA, CDR2 SQIVND (reference sequence). Deletions cut 10 bases from V and 4 bases from J, with 20 bases between. This CDR3 contains 14 residues. CDR3 in DNA: TGTGCCACCCAGCGAGGGGGGGATTCGTACGAGCAGTACTTC. It is translated as CATQRGGDSYEQYF.

J is TRBJ2-7 and V is TRBV24-1, with D unclear. Germline V gene sequence: CDR1 KGHDR, CDR2 SFDVKD. This CDR3 is 11 amino acids long. Between the trimmed V and J ends, which lost 4 bases and 9 bases, there was a span of 9 bases. The CDR3 protein is CATSESSRQYF. The CDR3 DNA reads TGTGCCACCAGTGAGTCCTCTCGGCAGTACTTC.

The chain combines TRBV29-1 with TRBJ2-5; D is unclear. Germline V gene sequence: CDR1 SQVTM, CDR2 ANQGSEA. The CDR3 contains 12 residues. V was clipped by 0 bases and J by 4 bases, with 6 bases between them. The CDR3 loop reads CSVEDSGETQYF. DNA for the CDR3: TGCAGCGTTGAAGACAGTGGAGAGACCCAGTACTTC.

The chain joins TRBV6-2 or TRBV6-3 to TRBJ2-6, with unresolved D. The CDR3 runs 17 residues. V was cut by 4 bases and J by 1 base, with 14 bases left in between. CDR1 and CDR2 from the germline V gene are MNHEY and SVGEGT. Here the CDR3 DNA reads TGTGCCAGCAGTTTTACGCCCTTACATTCTGGGGCCAACGTCCTGACTTTC. This encodes CASSFTPLHSGANVLTF.

This chain connects TRBV4-1 to TRBJ2-3, with 9 bases matching TRBD2. Unmatched junction bases numbered 2, after V lost 5 bases and J lost 2 bases. There are 14 residues in the CDR3. Germline CDR1 MGHRA, CDR2 YSYEKL. CDR3 nucleotide sequence: TGCGCCAGCAGCGAGCGGGGGGACACAGATACGCAGTATTTT. Its protein product is CASSERGDTDTQYF.

The chain recombines TRBV6-5 with TRBJ1-2; D unresolved. This CDR3 contains 14 residues. Germline loops: CDR1 MNHEY, CDR2 SVGAGI. V was cut by 6 bases and J by 4 bases, with 15 bases left in between. The CDR3 bases are TGTGCCAGCAGGGGCGGGTCTGGGAGCTATGGCTACACCTTC. This codes for CASRGGSGSYGYTF.

The chain combines TRBV5-1 with TRBJ2-7, with D perhaps matching TRBD2 (5 bases). V lost 9 bases and J 5 bases, leaving 15 bases between the germline ends. Germline CDR1 is SGHRS and CDR2 is YFSETQ. The CDR3 is 12 residues long. CDR3 nucleotides: TGCGCCATCGAAATCGGGAACAACGAGCAGTACTTC. Amino acid sequence: CAIEIGNNEQYF.

The chain joins TRBV4-1 to TRBJ1-3, with 8 nucleotides matching TRBD1. The CDR3 length is 16 residues. In germline, CDR1 is MGHRA, CDR2 YSYEKL. V lost 4 bases, J lost 1 base, and 6 bases stayed unmatched. CDR3 coding DNA: TGCGCCAGCAGCCCTCCGGGACAGGCTTCTGGAAACACCATATATTTT. It is translated as CASSPPGQASGNTIYF.

The sample holds many counts of this clone. This chain links TRBV7-9 with TRBJ1-1; D might be TRBD1 (5 bases). There are 11 residues in the CDR3. CDR1 is SEHNR, CDR2 FQNEAQ, per germline (reference sequence). Trimming cost V 5 bases and J 7 bases, with 8 bases left between them. CDR3 DNA: TGTGCCAGCAGCAACAGGCGTGAAGCTTTCTTT. Translation gives CASSNRREAFF.

Remarks on this clone: Other nucleotide sequences from this sample produce the same CDR3. This sequence joins TRBV5-1 and TRBJ1-1, with a possible D match to TRBD1 (5 bases). Germline V gene sequence: CDR1 SGHRS, CDR2 YFSETQ. CDR3 size: 14 residues. V gave up 4 bases and J gave up 0 bases, with 10 bases separating them. CDR3 sequence reads: CASSLDSMNTEAFF. As DNA, the CDR3 is TGCGCCAGCAGCCTAGACAGCATGAACACTGAAGCTTTCTTT.

The chain couples TRBV6-1 to TRBJ2-2; D call uncertain. The CDR3 runs 14 residues. Germline V lookup: CDR1 MNHNS, CDR2 SASEGT. The germline V and J ends were trimmed by 3 bases and 1 base, with 6 bases remaining between them. CDR3 DNA: TGTGCCAGCAGTGACCAACAGAACACCGGGGAGCTGTTTTTT. This codes for CASSDQQNTGELFF.

This clone was seen a single time. The chain combines TRBV30 with TRBJ2-7; D unresolved. The CDR3 runs to 14 residues. Trimming stripped 0 bases from V and 2 bases from J, with 11 bases between. CDR1 and CDR2 (germline): GTSNPN, SVGIG (reference sequence). The CDR3 loop is CAWSVLDKTYEQYF. The CDR3 DNA reads as TGTGCCTGGAGTGTACTTGACAAAACCTACGAGCAGTACTTC. Complete variable domain (other parts from reference TRBV30 and TRBJ2-7): SQTIHQWPATLVQPVGSPLSLECTVEGTSNPNLYWYRQAAGRGLQLLFYSVGIGQISSEVPQNLSASRPQDRQFILSSKKLLLSDSGFYLCAWSVLDKTYEQYFGPGTRLTVT.

The CDR3 reads CASSSLRGGESSDTQYF. The CDR3 region has the DNA TGTGCCAGCAGCTCCCTGCGGGGGGGGGAATCTTCAGATACGCAGTATTTT. The chain couples TRBV7-2 to TRBJ2-3; 9 nucleotides match TRBD2. The germline CDR1 and CDR2 sequences are SGHTA and FQGNSA. J gave up 4 bases and V 4 bases, and 12 bases lay outside the gene matches. CDR3 length: 17 residues.

The chain couples TRBV9 to TRBJ2-1; 9 bases are shared with TRBD2. This CDR3 is built from 15 residues. Trimming cost V 5 bases and J 3 bases; bases outside gene matches: 6. The V gene's germline CDR1 is SGDLS and CDR2 YYNGEE. The CDR3 coding sequence is TGTGCCAGCAGAGCTAGCGGGGATGGCTACAATGAGCAGTTCTTC. Protein: CASRASGDGYNEQFF. Using reference TRBV9 and TRBJ2-1 for the parts outside the CDR3, the full variable domain is DSGVTQTPKHLITATGQRVTLRCSPRSGDLSVYWYQQSLDQGLQFLIQYYNGEERAKGNILERFSAQQFPDLHSELNLSSLELGDSALYFCASRASGDGYNEQFFGPGTRLTVL.

The V and J genes are TRBV30 and TRBJ2-7; D is possibly TRBD1 (6 bases). Germline V gene data show CDR1 as GTSNPN and CDR2 as SVGIG (reference sequence). V was trimmed by 0 bases and J by 2 bases, leaving 11 bases between them. CDR3 size: 14 residues. The CDR3 DNA follows: TGTGCCTGGAGTGTAGGGACACAGACCTACGAGCAGTACTTC. Protein sequence: CAWSVGTQTYEQYF.

This chain links TRBV10-1 with TRBJ1-5; the match to TRBD1 covers 8 bases. The germline V gene has CDR1 WNHNN and CDR2 SYGVQD (reference sequence). CDR3 size: 19 residues. V lost 10 bases and J lost 6; bases outside the gene matches: 26. The CDR3 region has the DNA TGCGCCAACCCCTTTTTGGGCTTTTATGGACAGGGTAGGAGTCAGCCCCAGCATTTT. This translates into CANPFLGFYGQGRSQPQHF.

The chain employs TRBV7-6 and TRBJ1-6; weak D call: TRBD1 (6 bases). The CDR3 is 15 amino acids. V was trimmed by 5 bases and J by 9 bases, leaving 17 bases between them. The germline CDR1 and CDR2 sequences are SGHVS and FNYEAQ. The DNA for the CDR3 is TGTGCCAGCAGCCCGAAAGGGGGTAGTGTTTCACCCCTCCACTTT. The encoded protein is CASSPKGGSVSPLHF.

This clone was seen once. The chain has TRBV7-9 and TRBJ2-7; D is possibly TRBD1 (6 bases). Germline values: CDR1 SEHNR, CDR2 FQNEAQ (reference sequence). The CDR3 extends over 14 amino acids. V lost 5 bases and J lost 3, with 14 bases in between. The CDR3 here is CASSPRDTYYEQYF. As DNA, the CDR3 is TGTGCCAGCAGCCCCAGGGACACCTACTACGAGCAGTACTTC.

This rearrangement joins TRBV7-3 to TRBJ1-4, with 12 bases identical to TRBD1. This CDR3 has 15 residues. Trimming cost V 6 bases and J 6 bases; bases outside gene matches: 5. From germline, CDR1 is SGHTA and CDR2 FQGTGA. This chain's CDR3 is CASRRDRGRDEKLFF. The CDR3 DNA sequence: TGTGCCAGCAGGCGGGACAGGGGGCGAGATGAAAAACTGTTTTTT.